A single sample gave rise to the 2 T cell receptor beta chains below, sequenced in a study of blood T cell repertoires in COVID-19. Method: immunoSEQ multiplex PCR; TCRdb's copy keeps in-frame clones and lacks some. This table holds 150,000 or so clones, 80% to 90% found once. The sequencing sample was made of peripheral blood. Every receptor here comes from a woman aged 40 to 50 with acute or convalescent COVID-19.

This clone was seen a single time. The CDR3: CASSFDTNNEQFF. Written as DNA, the CDR3 is TGTGCCAGCAGTTTCGACACCAACAATGAGCAGTTCTTC. This rearrangement joins TRBV12-3 or TRBV12-4 to TRBJ2-1; D not resolved. The CDR3 consists of 13 residues. V was shortened by 3 bases and J by 5 bases, with 8 bases between the two germline ends.

The CDR3 loop reads CASSLGSGGVGNTIYF. The CDR3 DNA is TGTGCCAGCAGTTTGGGGTCCGGAGGGGTGGGAAACACCATATATTTT. The chain combines TRBV28 with TRBJ1-3, with D perhaps TRBD1 (5 bases). V gave up 3 bases and J gave up 4 bases, with 16 bases separating them. Germline CDR1 reads MDHEN; CDR2 reads SYDVKM. This CDR3 comprises 16 residues.